The next 13 T cell receptor beta chains were all read from a single sample in a study of blood T cell repertoires in COVID-19 (dated by TCRdb to the early 2020s). The library was built by means of the immunoSEQ multiplex PCR assay. In its TCRdb copy, this immuneACCESS table keeps in-frame sequences only and misses some clones. Where compared with another copy, unresolved V genes explain less than half of these, and the others have no known cause. The sample contains about 230,000 clones, approximately 84% of them found a single time. The biggest ten clones account for about 14% of the sample. The specimen was PBMCs or T cells enriched from blood (not recorded which). The receptor source for this set is a man between 18 and 35 years old who had recovered from COVID-19.

This clone has only one observation. The CDR3 protein is CSVGTVRGNLNEQFF. The CDR3 DNA is TGCAGCGTTGGCACAGTACGGGGGAATTTAAATGAGCAGTTCTTC. The V gene is TRBV29-1, the J gene TRBJ2-1; perhaps TRBD2 as D (6 bases). From germline, CDR1 is SQVTM and CDR2 ANQGSEA. V gave up 4 bases and J gave up 7 bases, with 20 bases separating them. The CDR3 length is 15 residues.

V usage is TRBV20-1 and J usage is TRBJ1-2; 7 bases match TRBD1. Germline CDR1 DFQATT, CDR2 SNEGSKA (reference sequence). The CDR3 runs 12 residues. The V gene end was trimmed by 3 bases and the J gene end by 7 bases; junction bases not matched to a gene: 5. In DNA form, the CDR3 reads TGCAGTGCTAGTGAGGGGGCTGGTGGCTACACCTTC. This encodes CSASEGAGGYTF.

The chain has TRBV20-1 and TRBJ1-3; tentative D call: TRBD1 (5 bases). Trimming stripped 3 bases from V and 0 bases from J, with 12 bases between. Germline V gives CDR1 DFQATT, CDR2 SNEGSKA (reference sequence). There are 15 residues in the CDR3. CDR3 region: CSASQGTISGNTIYF. As DNA, the CDR3 is TGCAGTGCTAGTCAGGGAACTATCTCTGGAAACACCATATATTTT.

A remark on this clone: One junction end does not reproduce the germline sequence, and a read error may be involved. The genes are TRBV6-5 and TRBJ2-1; D is uncertain. Germline CDR1 reads MNHEY; CDR2 reads SVGAGI. The CDR3 has 12 amino acids. The CDR3 DNA sequence: TGTGCCAGCAGTCCCGCATACAGTGAGCAGTTCTTC. The encoded protein is CASSPAYSEQFF.

This chain uses TRBV2 with TRBJ1-4; TRBD1 agrees at 9 bases. Germline lookup yields CDR1 SNHLY and CDR2 FYNNEI. With 6 bases clipped from V and 10 bases from J, the junction kept 3 bases outside the gene matches. The length of the CDR3 is 12 residues. DNA for the CDR3: TGTGCCAGCAGAGACAGGGGGGGAAAACTGTTTTTT. It translates to CASRDRGGKLFF.

This chain connects TRBV30 to TRBJ1-5, with D maybe TRBD1 (5 bases). Germline loops: CDR1 GTSNPN, CDR2 SVGIG (reference sequence). Trimming removed 1 base from V and 0 bases from J, with 7 bases in between. The CDR3 has 14 amino acids. CDR3 in DNA: TGTGCCTGGAGTGCCGGGGGTAGCAATCAGCCCCAGCATTTT. Translation: CAWSAGGSNQPQHF.

The table lists this clone with many counts. V usage is TRBV13 and J usage is TRBJ2-4, with D perhaps matching TRBD2 (6 bases). The V end lost 5 bases, the J end lost 0 bases, and 14 bases lay between the germline ends. The germline gives CDR1 PRHDT, CDR2 FYEKMQ (reference sequence). CDR3 length: 16 residues. This CDR3 is CASSPAGSSAKNIQYF. The CDR3 coding sequence is TGTGCCAGCAGCCCCGCGGGGTCATCAGCCAAAAACATTCAGTACTTC. The whole variable domain, remainder taken from reference TRBV13 and TRBJ2-4, is AAGVIQSPRHLIKEKRETATLKCYPIPRHDTVYWYQQGPGQDPQFLISFYEKMQSDKGSIPDRFSAQQFSDYHSELNMSSLELGDSALYFCASSPAGSSAKNIQYFGAGTRLSVL.

J is TRBJ2-5 and V is TRBV5-1; 8 nucleotides align to TRBD2. With V trimmed by 1 base and J by 4 bases, 6 bases remained unmatched. Germline assignment: CDR1 SGHRS and CDR2 YFSETQ. The CDR3 is 15 residues long. The CDR3 coding sequence is TGCGCCAGCAGCTTGACCGCGGGGGGACTAGAGACCCAGTACTTC. Amino acid sequence: CASSLTAGGLETQYF.

The chain joins TRBV11-3 to TRBJ2-1; tentatively, D is TRBD2 (6 bases). CDR1 and CDR2 from the germline V gene are SGHNT and YENEEA. The CDR3 runs to 11 residues. V lost 3 bases to trimming and J lost 9 bases, with 6 bases between them. CDR3 sequence: CASSFGSEQFF. The CDR3 DNA reads as TGTGCCAGCAGCTTCGGGAGTGAGCAGTTCTTC.

For this clone: This same CDR3 is encoded by further DNA sequences in the sample. This chain connects TRBV3-1 (or the pseudogene TRBV3-2) to TRBJ1-2; D might be TRBD1 (5 bases). V was pared by 1 base and J by 1 base, with 10 bases between. Per the germline V gene, CDR1 is LGHDT and CDR2 is YNNKEL (reference sequence). This CDR3 spans 15 amino acids. This CDR3 is CASSQGGQGNYGYTF. CDR3 in DNA: TGTGCCAGCAGCCAAGGGGGCCAAGGTAACTATGGCTACACCTTC.

The chain employs TRBV15 and TRBJ2-5; D is unresolved. V lost 0 bases and J lost 1, with 12 bases in between. The CDR3 length is 16 residues. CDR1 and CDR2 from the germline V gene are LNHNV and YYDKDF (reference sequence). DNA for the CDR3: TGTGCCACCAGCAGAGACCCCGGTCGCCGCCAAGAGACCCAGTACTTC. Protein sequence: CATSRDPGRRQETQYF. The complete variable domain, with remaining parts taken from reference TRBV15 and TRBJ2-5, reads DAMVIQNPRYQVTQFGKPVTLSCSQTLNHNVMYWYQQKSSQAPKLLFHYYDKDFNNEADTPDNFQSRRPNTSFCFLDIRSPGLGDTAMYLCATSRDPGRRQETQYFGPGTRLLVL.

There are a few counts of this clone. The gene calls are TRBV6-5 and TRBJ2-7; 8 bases fit TRBD2. Germline-derived CDR1 and CDR2 are MNHEY and SVGAGI. This CDR3 spans 10 amino acids. V lost 10 bases to trimming and J lost 6 bases; unmatched junction nucleotides: 2. The CDR3 DNA follows: TGTGCCACCGGGGGGGGCGAGCAGTACTTC. Translation gives CATGGGEQYF.

This chain joins TRBV5-4 and TRBJ2-1, with TRBD2 matching over 7 bases. The ends lost 1 base at V and 6 bases at J; junction bases unmatched: 10. Germline loops: CDR1 SGHNT, CDR2 YYREEE (reference sequence). This CDR3 is 16 amino acids long. CDR3 region: CASSLHPASGVNEQFF. The CDR3 DNA sequence: TGTGCCAGCAGCTTGCACCCCGCCAGCGGGGTCAATGAGCAGTTCTTC.